One and the same sample provided the 20 T cell receptor beta chains below, sequenced in a study of radiation and T cells in renal cell carcinoma. Using immunoSEQ multiplex PCR, the repertoire was profiled, and TCRdb retains in-frame clones only, with some absent. The table has 55,000 to 65,000 clones, about three quarters seen once; the top ten hold roughly 8%. Specified time point: baseline pretreatment blood. Treatment of the sample: 15 Gy SBRT to primary tumor, nephrectomy 4 weeks later. The sequencing here drew on blood, taken from a patient whose treatment included radiotherapy and nephrectomy. All receptors derive from a man aged 60 to 69 with renal cell carcinoma.

The chain uses TRBV5-1 and TRBJ2-7; D call uncertain. Germline V gene sequence: CDR1 SGHRS, CDR2 YFSETQ. V was clipped by 4 bases and J by 0 bases, with 8 bases between them. The CDR3 totals 13 residues. The CDR3 reads CASSVESSYEQYF. CDR3 sequence (DNA): TGCGCCAGCAGCGTAGAAAGCTCCTACGAGCAGTACTTC.

The V gene is TRBV18, the J gene TRBJ2-7; 10 bases are a match to TRBD1. CDR1 and CDR2 from the germline V gene are KGHSH and LQKENI. The CDR3 extends over 14 amino acids. The J segment lost 2 bases and the V segment lost 5 bases, leaving 3 bases of the junction unmatched. DNA of the CDR3: TGTGCCAGCTCAGATGGGACAGGGGCCTACGAGCAGTACTTC. Translated, it gives CASSDGTGAYEQYF.

The chain is built from TRBV27 and TRBJ2-3, with D perhaps matching TRBD2 (6 bases). Trimming took 5 bases from V and 0 from J, leaving 12 bases between them. The CDR3 contains 15 residues. Per the germline V gene, CDR1 is MNHEY and CDR2 is SMNVEV (reference sequence). DNA for the CDR3: TGTGCCAGCAGTCTGGGAGCGGGCAGCACAGATACGCAGTATTTT. It translates to CASSLGAGSTDTQYF.

This clone was found once. The rearrangement links TRBV27 to TRBJ2-2; D unresolved. This CDR3 has 15 amino acids. Germline values: CDR1 MNHEY, CDR2 SMNVEV (reference sequence). V was pared by 6 bases and J by 5 bases, with 16 bases between. CDR3 residues: CASSLQIMGTGELFF. The CDR3 DNA follows: TGTGCCAGCAGCCTCCAAATTATGGGTACCGGGGAGCTGTTTTTT.

The chain couples TRBV28 to TRBJ1-5, with 7 bases identical to TRBD1. J gave up 2 bases and V 3 bases, and 4 bases lay outside the gene matches. The CDR3 is 15 amino acids. Germline V CDR1 and CDR2: MDHEN, SYDVKM. The CDR3 nucleotides are TGTGCCAGCAGTTTGCAAACAGGGGGCAATCAGCCCCAGCATTTT. Residues: CASSLQTGGNQPQHF.

The chain has TRBV19 and TRBJ1-2; D might be TRBD1 (5 bases). The CDR3 totals 13 residues. The ends were cut back, 3 bases at V and 4 bases at J, with 9 bases in the middle. From germline, CDR1 is LNHDA and CDR2 SQIVND (reference sequence). This CDR3 reads CASSIIGTYGYTF. CDR3 DNA sequence: TGTGCCAGTAGTATTATCGGGACCTATGGCTACACCTTC.

This chain links TRBV7-2 with TRBJ2-7, with 7 bases identical to TRBD2. V lost 6 bases and J lost 5; bases outside the gene matches: 7. From germline, CDR1 is SGHTA and CDR2 FQGNSA. The CDR3 length is 13 residues. DNA for the CDR3: TGTGCCAGCAGACCCCCCGGGGGGAACGAGCAGTACTTC. Residues: CASRPPGGNEQYF.

V usage is TRBV11-2 and J usage is TRBJ1-3, with 7 nucleotides matching TRBD1. CDR3 size: 14 residues. Germline V gives CDR1 SGHAT, CDR2 FQNNGV. J gave up 5 bases and V 5 bases, and 6 bases lay outside the gene matches. Here the CDR3 reads CASSPTGERNTIYF. DNA for the CDR3: TGTGCCAGCAGCCCCACAGGGGAGAGAAACACCATATATTTT. The full variable domain, completed using reference TRBV11-2 and TRBJ1-3, is EAGVAQSPRYKIIEKRQSVAFWCNPISGHATLYWYQQILGQGPKLLIQFQNNGVVDDSQLPKDRFSAERLKGVDSTLKIQPAKLEDSAVYLCASSPTGERNTIYFGEGSWLTVV.

V and J are TRBV10-1 and TRBJ2-1, with 7 bases matching TRBD2. In germline, CDR1 is WNHNN, CDR2 SYGVQD (reference sequence). The CDR3 runs to 17 residues. The V and J ends lost 4 bases and 1 base, in that order; junction bases with no gene match: 10. The CDR3 is CASSAALGGGSYNEQFF. CDR3 nucleotide sequence: TGCGCCAGCAGTGCCGCCCTGGGCGGGGGTTCCTACAATGAGCAGTTCTTC.

The chain combines TRBV5-1 with TRBJ2-3; 9 bases are shared with TRBD1. The CDR3 runs 16 residues. Germline CDR1 and CDR2: SGHRS and YFSETQ. The ends lost 2 bases at V and 2 bases at J; junction bases unmatched: 6. CDR3 sequence reads: CASSFYGTGPTDTQYF. In DNA, the CDR3 is TGCGCCAGCAGCTTCTACGGGACAGGGCCCACAGATACGCAGTATTTT.

Only one count was recorded for this clone. V and J are TRBV18 and TRBJ1-3; D is ambiguous. CDR3 length: 14 residues. Germline lookup yields CDR1 KGHSH and CDR2 LQKENI. The ends were cut back, 6 bases at V and 2 bases at J, with 11 bases in the middle. The CDR3 loop is CASSPPGPGNTIYF. In nucleotides, the CDR3 is TGTGCCAGCTCTCCCCCAGGCCCTGGAAACACCATATATTTT.

This clone was counted a single time. The rearrangement joins TRBV9 to TRBJ2-5; 9 nucleotides align to TRBD1. CDR3 length equals 17 residues. Germline CDR1 SGDLS, CDR2 YYNGEE. V lost 0 bases, J lost 6 bases, and 12 bases stayed unmatched. In nucleotides, the CDR3 is TGTGCCAGCAGCGTAGAACCCCGGGGACAGGGTATACAGACCCAGTACTTC. It encodes CASSVEPRGQGIQTQYF.

This clone occurred a few times. The chain uses TRBV28 and TRBJ1-2, with D uncertain. Germline CDR1 and CDR2: MDHEN and SYDVKM. V was shortened by 2 bases and J by 0 bases, with 4 bases between the two germline ends. This CDR3 has 13 amino acids. The CDR3 bases are TGTGCCAGCAGTTTAAGGGCTAACTATGGCTACACCTTC. Protein sequence: CASSLRANYGYTF.

The chain joins TRBV6-1 to TRBJ1-6; unclear D gene. The CDR3 extends over 14 amino acids. The ends were cut back, 6 bases at V and 6 bases at J, with 12 bases in the middle. Germline lookup yields CDR1 MNHNS and CDR2 SASEGT. The CDR3 DNA is TGTGCCAGCAGACCAGTCTCACGTAATTCACCCCTCCACTTT. It is translated as CASRPVSRNSPLHF.

V is TRBV4-1 and J is TRBJ2-2, with D perhaps TRBD2 (6 bases). The V and J ends lost 4 bases and 3 bases respectively, with 15 bases between them. Germline CDR1 is MGHRA and CDR2 is YSYEKL. This CDR3 is 16 amino acids long. CDR3 in amino acids: CASSPSWRGDTGELFF. The CDR3 nucleotides read TGCGCCAGCAGCCCCTCTTGGAGGGGCGACACCGGGGAGCTGTTTTTT.

There are a few counts of this clone. At the DNA level, this CDR3 is encoded by other sequences in the same sample as well. This sequence joins TRBV11-3 and TRBJ2-7, with 8 bases identical to TRBD2. The germline V gene has CDR1 SGHNT and CDR2 YENEEA. The J segment lost 1 base and the V segment lost 5 bases, leaving 4 bases of the junction unmatched. The CDR3 length is 14 residues. In DNA form, the CDR3 reads TGTGCCAGCAGCCCACGGGGGGGATCCTACGAGCAGTACTTC. Its protein is CASSPRGGSYEQYF.

The V gene is TRBV7-2, the J gene TRBJ2-4, with no clear D. CDR1 is SGHTA and CDR2 is FQGNSA in the germline V gene. V lost 2 bases and J 5 bases, leaving 10 bases between the germline ends. CDR3 size: 14 residues. Written as DNA, the CDR3 is TGTGCCAGCAGCTTATTCGGGCCAGAAAACATTCAGTACTTC. Its translation: CASSLFGPENIQYF. Full variable domain (missing parts from reference TRBV7-2 and TRBJ2-4): GAGVSQSPSNKVTEKGKDVELRCDPISGHTALYWYRQSLGQGLEFLIYFQGNSAPDKSGLPSDRFSAERTGGSVSTLTIQRTQQEDSAVYLCASSLFGPENIQYFGAGTRLSVL.

The genes are TRBV19 and TRBJ2-2; D is uncertain. Per the germline V gene, CDR1 is LNHDA and CDR2 is SQIVND (reference sequence). The CDR3 contains 16 residues. V gave up 5 bases and J gave up 1 base, with 14 bases separating them. Written as DNA, the CDR3 is TGTGCCAGTAGTTGGACGGATATAATGAACACCGGGGAGCTGTTTTTT. Its protein product is CASSWTDIMNTGELFF. Together with reference TRBV19 and TRBJ2-2, the CDR3 gives the full variable domain: DGGITQSPKYLFRKEGQNVTLSCEQNLNHDAMYWYRQDPGQGLRLIYYSQIVNDFQKGDIAEGYSVSREKKESFPLTVTSAQKNPTAFYLCASSWTDIMNTGELFFGEGSRLTVL.

The V gene is TRBV29-1, the J gene TRBJ2-5, with TRBD2 matching 10 bases. Trimming at V came to 3 bases and at J to 5 bases, leaving 6 bases not matched to a gene. The CDR3 has 14 amino acids. In germline, CDR1 is SQVTM, CDR2 ANQGSEA. The CDR3 region is CSVDRSSGSETQYF. Here the CDR3 DNA reads TGCAGCGTTGATAGGTCTAGCGGGAGTGAGACCCAGTACTTC.

This chain joins TRBV7-2 and TRBJ1-4, with TRBD1 identical over 7 bases. CDR1 SGHTA and CDR2 FQGNSA come from the germline V gene. The CDR3 has 17 amino acids. After removal of 6 bases from V and 7 bases from J, the junction contained 17 bases not matched to a gene. In DNA, the CDR3 is TGTGCCAGCAGTCAAGACAGGGATCTTTCAGCGGGTGAAAAACTGTTTTTT. It translates to CASSQDRDLSAGEKLFF.